This T cell receptor beta chain came from a study of long-term antiretroviral therapy in people with HIV. Comment on this clone: Its antigen remains unknown.

Every single participant having HIV got treatment inside the United States. Version v3.0 of the immunoSEQ assay was performed at survey level. The assay was immunoSEQ multiplex PCR, and TCRdb's table has in-frame clones only and misses some. This sample yields more than 20,000 clones, of which 81% are seen a single time; about 5% belongs to the top ten. The CDR3 covers 14 residues. The ends were cut back, 4 bases at V and 0 bases at J, with 10 bases in the middle. Germline V gene sequence: CDR1 LGHNA, CDR2 YSLEER. Study-wide results and caveats: Information on adherence, resistance and therapy changes was unavailable. Clonotypes expanded prior to ART showed repertoire dominance at all sampled time points.

This specimen consisted of unsorted PBMCs, obtained 4.4 years after starting antiretroviral therapy. V and J are TRBV4-3 and TRBJ2-7; maybe TRBD1 (5 bases). The clonotype originates from a man between 25 and 39 years old with HIV. CDR3 sequence (DNA): TGCGCCAGCAGCCGGACACAGAGCTCCTACGAGCAGTACTTC. It codes for CASSRTQSSYEQYF.